This T cell receptor (beta chain) was sequenced during a study of control samples from healthy donors and cancer patients. Sequencing was performed with immunoSEQ multiplex PCR; in TCRdb, only in-frame clones are kept and a portion is missing. The sample consists of fewer than 65,000 clones, 80% of them appearing once. The sequencing sample was made of blood. This TCR derives from a man between 70 and 80 years old in good health.

CDR3 sequence (DNA): TGTGCCAGCTTCGGGTTCGGGGGTCTCATTAGCGCAGATACGCAGTATTTT. It is translated as CASFGFGGLISADTQYF. The chain carries TRBV28 and TRBJ2-3; D perhaps matches TRBD2 (6 bases). Looked up from germline, CDR1 is MDHEN and CDR2 is SYDVKM. The length of the CDR3 is 17 residues. With 8 bases removed from V and 4 bases from J, the gap between germline ends came to 25 bases.